Reported below is one T cell receptor (beta chain). This clone showed up just once. No antigen is known for it. There are no base qualities to consult, and no much larger clone falls within one base. Patients with a history of autoimmune disease or receiving systemic immunosuppression were excluded from the trial. In every dose cohort, peripheral blood was drawn for TCR sequencing at baseline, cycle 4 day 1, and cycle 7 day 1. Samples came from an open-label, multicenter, first-in-human phase I dose-escalation trial of ivuxolimab. The trial enrolled adults with locally advanced or metastatic head and neck squamous cell, hepatocellular, melanoma or renal cell carcinoma. Before TCR sequencing, CD4+ T cells and CD8+ T cells from peripheral blood were sorted into separate populations. The sample originates from a study of OX40 agonist ivuxolimab in advanced cancers. In terms of the full investigation: Ivuxolimab, which targeted the costimulatory receptor OX40 (CD134), was an agonistic, fully human IgG2 monoclonal antibody. Intravenous ivuxolimab was administered to patients every 2 weeks at six dose levels: 0.01, 0.1, 0.3, 1.5, 3 and 10 mg/kg. Among the roughly 52 dose-escalation patients, roughly 20 had hepatocellular carcinoma, approximately 15 melanoma, 9 renal cell carcinoma and 9 head and neck cancer. In the dose-escalation cohort, 82.7% of patients were male, and the mean age was approximately 55 years, with a range of roughly 20 to 85. Patients were allowed to have had prior anti-PD-1, anti-PD-L1 or anti-CTLA-4 therapy, and less than 45% of the dose-escalation patients had previously received checkpoint inhibitors. Partial responses were achieved by three dose-escalation patients, of whom one had hepatocellular carcinoma and two had cutaneous melanoma. The point of sequencing TCRbeta in the periphery was to test whether ivuxolimab changed TCR sequence diversity and drove clonal T-cell expansion. The monotherapy dose-escalation portion (N of about 57 patients) of the phase I ivuxolimab trial is reported in the paper. General findings and caveats noted by the study authors: After ivuxolimab, expanded clones were on average more numerous among CD8+ T cells than among CD4+ T cells. Low levels of normalized T-cell clonal expansion were also shown by some nonresponding patients. In the 0.1-3.0 mg/kg groups, partial responders were among the patients with the lowest normalized peripheral clonal expansion, particularly in CD8+ T cells. The antigen specificity of the clonally expanded peripheral T cells was not determined. At doses of 0.1 to 3.0 mg/kg, clonal expansion of both CD4+ and CD8+ T cells in blood was seen between baseline and week 6.

To sequence the TCRbeta CDR3 region, genomic DNA was isolated from the sorted cells. The immunoSEQ Assay was used for sequencing of TCRbeta CDR3 regions. TCRdb stores this immuneACCESS table with in-frame sequences only. Part of the clones is absent; in the studies checked, under half of the shortfall reflects unresolved V genes, and no reason is known for the rest. The sample yields roughly 60,000 clones; 80% to 95% were counted once. The top ten clones comprise more than 20% of the sample. Per the germline V gene, SGHTA is the CDR1 and FQGNSA is the CDR2. V is reduced by 5 bases and J by 4 bases, leaving a spacing of 15 bases between them. Including the terminal cysteine and phenylalanine, the CDR3 comprises 14 residues. Only the CDR3 DNA stays, 42 bases, in frame from base 1.

The TCR originated in an adult with an advanced solid tumor such as melanoma, head and neck, liver or kidney cancer. The receptor chain draws on TRBV7-2 and TRBJ2-7, and perhaps TRBD2 as D gene, on 5 matching bases. The sequences come from CD4+ or CD8+ T cells sorted from blood, collected in a trial of the OX40 agonist ivuxolimab. The nucleotide sequence reads as follows: TGTGCCAGCAGCCAACGGGTCTGCGGGTACGAGCAGTACTTC. Translated, it reads CASSQRVCGYEQYF.